Here is one T cell receptor (beta chain) with its context. Some clones are missing from TCRdb's copy, which holds only in-frame ones; the method was immunoSEQ multiplex PCR. Of tens of thousands of clones in the sample, roughly 80% were seen once. The entry originates in a study of blood T cell repertoires in COVID-19. Across the whole study: Sites in the United States, Italy and Spain provided acute and convalescent COVID-19 samples.

Trimming shortened V by 0 bases and J by 5 bases, and 4 bases separated the two germline ends. The CDR3 covers 12 residues. This sequence originates from a woman in her sixties with acute or convalescent COVID-19. Sequencing was performed on peripheral blood. The chain links TRBV23-1 to TRBJ1-1; D remains ambiguous. TRBV23-1 is noted as an ORF with a role that remains uncertain. The CDR3 bases are TGCGCCAGCAGTCAATCTCAGACTGAAGCTTTCTTT. Its protein is CASSQSQTEAFF.